This T cell receptor (beta chain) is drawn from a study of cytomegalovirus exposure and HLA in healthy donors. Findings and caveats of the study: Analysis was performed later, and it showed HLA-associated TCR beta chains to be more clonally expanded than equally common others.

Comment on this clone: Its antigen is not known.

Primers for the PCR totalled 60 Vbeta and 13 Jbeta. The authors' processing: Later analysis identified tens of millions of unique TCR beta chains, approximately 11 million shared. Data came from immunoSEQ multiplex PCR; TCRdb stores just in-frame clones and leaves some out. V and J calls and clone size are given by that table; D and trimming were obtained from the DNA. The sample carries nearly 200,000 clones, about 79% recorded once. The sequencing input was PBMCs. The receptor was derived from a boy younger than 10 in good health and CMV-seronegative.

CDR3 residues: CASIPGGVPYEQYF. The CDR3 DNA reads TGTGCCAGCATCCCGGGGGGGGTCCCCTACGAGCAGTACTTC. This chain connects TRBV5-5 to TRBJ2-7; 8 bases are shared with TRBD2. V dropped 6 bases and J dropped 2; count of bases not matched to a gene: 7. CDR3 length equals 14 residues. The germline V gene has CDR1 SGHKS and CDR2 YYEKEE (reference sequence).